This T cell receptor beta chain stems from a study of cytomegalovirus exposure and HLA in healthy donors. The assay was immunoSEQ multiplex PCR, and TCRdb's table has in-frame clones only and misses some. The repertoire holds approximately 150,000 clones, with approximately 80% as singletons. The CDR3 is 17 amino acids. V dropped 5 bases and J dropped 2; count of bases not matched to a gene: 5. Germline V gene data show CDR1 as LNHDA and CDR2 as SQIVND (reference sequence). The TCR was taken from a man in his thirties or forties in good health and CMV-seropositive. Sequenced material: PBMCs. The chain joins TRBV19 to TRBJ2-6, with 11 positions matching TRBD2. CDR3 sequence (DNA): TGTGCCAGTAGTCGGGTAGCGGGGGGGCCTGGGGCCAACGTCCTGACTTTC. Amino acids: CASSRVAGGPGANVLTF.